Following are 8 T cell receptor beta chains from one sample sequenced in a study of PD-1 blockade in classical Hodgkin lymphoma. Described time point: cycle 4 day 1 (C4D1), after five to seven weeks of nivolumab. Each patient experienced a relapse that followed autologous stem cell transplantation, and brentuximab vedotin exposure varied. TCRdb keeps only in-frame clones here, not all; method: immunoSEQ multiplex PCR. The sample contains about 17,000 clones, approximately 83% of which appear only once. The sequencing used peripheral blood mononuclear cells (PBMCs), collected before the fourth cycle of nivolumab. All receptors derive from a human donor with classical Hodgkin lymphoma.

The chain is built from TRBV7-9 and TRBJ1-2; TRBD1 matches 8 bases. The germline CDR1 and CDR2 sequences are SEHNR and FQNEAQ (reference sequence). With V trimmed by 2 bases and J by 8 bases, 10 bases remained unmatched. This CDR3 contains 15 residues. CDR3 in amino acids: CASSLTAGGERGYTF. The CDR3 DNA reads TGTGCCAGCAGCTTAACAGCAGGGGGCGAGAGGGGCTACACCTTC. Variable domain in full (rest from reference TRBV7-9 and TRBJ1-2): DTGVSQNPRHKITKRGQNVTFRCDPISEHNRLYWYRQTLGQGPEFLTYFQNEAQLEKSRLLSDRFSAERPKGSFSTLEIQRTEQGDSAMYLCASSLTAGGERGYTFGSGTRLTVV.

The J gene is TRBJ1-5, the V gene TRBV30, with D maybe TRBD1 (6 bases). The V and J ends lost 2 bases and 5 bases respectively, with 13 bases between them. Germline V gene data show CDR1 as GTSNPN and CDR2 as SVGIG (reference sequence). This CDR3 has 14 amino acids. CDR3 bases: TGTGCCTGGAGTACCGGACAGTTTCATCAGCCCCAGCATTTT. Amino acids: CAWSTGQFHQPQHF.

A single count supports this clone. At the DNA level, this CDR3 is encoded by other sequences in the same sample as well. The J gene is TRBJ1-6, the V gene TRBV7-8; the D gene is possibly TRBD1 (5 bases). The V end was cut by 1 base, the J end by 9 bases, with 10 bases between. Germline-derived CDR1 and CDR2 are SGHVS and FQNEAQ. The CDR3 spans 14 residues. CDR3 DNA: TGTGCCAGCAGCTTAGGGCAGGGTAGTTCACCCCTCCACTTT. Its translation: CASSLGQGSSPLHF.

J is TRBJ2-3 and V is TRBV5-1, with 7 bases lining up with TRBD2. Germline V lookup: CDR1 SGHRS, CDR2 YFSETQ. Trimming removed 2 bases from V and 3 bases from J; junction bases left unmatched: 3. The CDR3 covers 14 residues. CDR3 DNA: TGCGCCAGCAGCTTAGCGGGGATAACAGATACGCAGTATTTT. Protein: CASSLAGITDTQYF.

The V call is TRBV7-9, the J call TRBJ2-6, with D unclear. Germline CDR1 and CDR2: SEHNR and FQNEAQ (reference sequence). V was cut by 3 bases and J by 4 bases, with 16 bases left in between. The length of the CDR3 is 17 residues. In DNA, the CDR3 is TGTGCCAGCAGCTTCACATGGGGTTTCTCAGGGGCCAACGTCCTGACTTTC. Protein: CASSFTWGFSGANVLTF.

In DNA form, the CDR3 reads TGCGCCAGCAGCGTCACGGGCCAGCAAGAGACCCAGTACTTC. Translation gives CASSVTGQQETQYF. The chain combines TRBV5-1 with TRBJ2-5; no reliable D call. Germline V CDR1 and CDR2: SGHRS, YFSETQ. This CDR3 spans 14 amino acids. Deletions cut 4 bases from V and 2 bases from J, with 12 bases between.

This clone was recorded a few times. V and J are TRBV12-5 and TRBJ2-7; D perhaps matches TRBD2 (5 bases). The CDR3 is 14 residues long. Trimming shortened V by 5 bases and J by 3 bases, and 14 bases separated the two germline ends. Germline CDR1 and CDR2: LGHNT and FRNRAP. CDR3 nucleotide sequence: TGTGCTAGTGGTCTCGCGGCGAGCGGCTACGAGCAGTACTTC. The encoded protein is CASGLAASGYEQYF.

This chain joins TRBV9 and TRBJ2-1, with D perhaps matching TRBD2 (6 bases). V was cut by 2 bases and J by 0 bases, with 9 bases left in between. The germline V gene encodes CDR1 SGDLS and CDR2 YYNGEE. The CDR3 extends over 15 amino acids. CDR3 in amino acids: CASSVSGDSYNEQFF. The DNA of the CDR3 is TGTGCCAGCAGCGTTAGCGGCGACTCCTACAATGAGCAGTTCTTC.